Below, 25 T cell receptor beta chains from the same sample are listed, as sequenced in a study of T cells in narcolepsy. Here immunoSEQ multiplex PCR was the method, and the copy in TCRdb shows in-frame clones only, minus some. The data hold just under 35,000 clones, with approximately 80% observed a single time. The sample taken for sequencing was memory (CD45RA-) CD4+ T cells from blood. These TCRs come from a human donor in good health.

The table lists this clone with a count of one. The gene calls are TRBV9 and TRBJ2-7; TRBD2 might be the D (5 bases). The CDR3 extends over 15 amino acids. CDR1 is SGDLS and CDR2 is YYNGEE in the germline V gene. V was cut by 0 bases and J by 4 bases, with 14 bases left in between. The CDR3 DNA is TGTGCCAGCAGCGTAGAAGCTAGCCCGAGTTACGAGCAGTACTTC. Protein product: CASSVEASPSYEQYF.

The chain uses TRBV18 and TRBJ2-1, with no clear D. From germline, CDR1 is KGHSH and CDR2 LQKENI. V lost 3 bases to trimming and J lost 5 bases, with 11 bases between them. There are 14 residues in the CDR3. CDR3 amino acids: CASSPLRLDNEQFF. The CDR3 coding sequence is TGTGCCAGCTCACCCTTGCGGTTAGACAATGAGCAGTTCTTC. The variable domain in full, with the rest retrieved from reference TRBV18 and TRBJ2-1, is NAGVMQNPRHLVRRRGQEARLRCSPMKGHSHVYWYRQLPEEGLKFMVYLQKENIIDESGMPKERFSAEFPKEGPSILRIQQVVRGDSAAYFCASSPLRLDNEQFFGPGTRLTVL.

V gene TRBV7-3 combines with J gene TRBJ2-6; weak D call: TRBD2 (6 bases). Germline assignment: CDR1 SGHTA and CDR2 FQGTGA. The CDR3 totals 19 residues. The ends were cut back, 5 bases at V and 4 bases at J, with 24 bases in the middle. CDR3 in DNA: TGTGCCAGCAGCCCCTCCGGGACTTATCTCAAAGGGGGGGCCAACGTCCTGACTTTC. Protein sequence: CASSPSGTYLKGGANVLTF.

The chain employs TRBV28 and TRBJ2-4; the D gene is possibly TRBD2 (5 bases). Trimming removed 5 bases from V and 4 bases from J, with 9 bases in between. The CDR3 has 13 residues. Germline CDR1 MDHEN, CDR2 SYDVKM. The CDR3 bases are TGTGCCAGCAGTCAACTAGTAAAAAACATTCAGTACTTC. Translation: CASSQLVKNIQYF.

The J gene is TRBJ1-5, the V gene TRBV4-2; no definite D call. The V end was cut by 0 bases, the J end by 7 bases, with 4 bases between. This CDR3 has 12 residues. From germline, CDR1 is LGHNA and CDR2 YNFKEQ. Here the CDR3 DNA reads TGTGCCAGCAGCCAAGATAGACAGCCCCAGCATTTT. It is translated as CASSQDRQPQHF.

The V and J genes are TRBV4-3 and TRBJ2-2, with D tentatively TRBD1 (6 bases). Germline V CDR1 and CDR2: LGHNA, YSLEER. Trimming removed 4 bases from V and 1 base from J, with 10 bases in between. CDR3 size: 15 residues. In nucleotides, the CDR3 is TGCGCCAGCAGCCCGGGACATATGAACACCGGGGAGCTGTTTTTT. It translates to CASSPGHMNTGELFF.

This clone has just one count. CDR3 sequence (DNA): TGTGCCAGCAGTTCGACGGTCTCCGGGGCCAACGTCCTGACTTTC. This translates into CASSSTVSGANVLTF. V gene TRBV28 combines with J gene TRBJ2-6; D call uncertain. The germline gives CDR1 MDHEN, CDR2 SYDVKM. The CDR3 covers 15 residues. Trimming shortened V by 4 bases and J by 4 bases, and 11 bases separated the two germline ends.

The V call is TRBV28, the J call TRBJ2-1; D assignment may be TRBD1 or TRBD2 (5 bases each). Germline V lookup: CDR1 MDHEN, CDR2 SYDVKM. The germline V and J ends were trimmed by 7 bases and 3 bases, with 25 bases remaining between them. CDR3 length equals 18 residues. The CDR3 spells CASTEEKGRPSNYNEQFF. CDR3 DNA sequence: TGTGCCAGCACCGAGGAAAAGGGACGGCCTTCCAACTACAATGAGCAGTTCTTC.

In this sample, this clone turned up once. The gene calls are TRBV27 and TRBJ1-2, with TRBD1 as a possible D gene (5 bases). Trimming removed 6 bases from V and 5 bases from J, with 13 bases in between. The CDR3 is made up of 13 amino acids. Germline values: CDR1 MNHEY, CDR2 SMNVEV (reference sequence). The CDR3 spells CASSASGTYGYTF. CDR3 coding DNA: TGTGCCAGCAGCGCTTCCGGGACGTATGGCTACACCTTC.

The chain couples TRBV6-6 to TRBJ2-1; D is uncertain. Germline V lookup: CDR1 MNHNY, CDR2 SVGAGI (reference sequence). Trimming pared 6 bases from V and 2 bases from J, leaving 8 bases between. The CDR3 totals 13 residues. Here the CDR3 reads CASRGPTYNEQFF. The CDR3 nucleotides read TGTGCCAGCAGAGGGCCCACCTACAATGAGCAGTTCTTC.

The chain is built from TRBV18 and TRBJ2-5, with TRBD2 matching over 13 bases. V gave up 1 base and J gave up 3 bases; unmatched junction bases: 5. The CDR3 covers 17 residues. Germline CDR1 is KGHSH and CDR2 is LQKENI. CDR3 region: CASSPLAGTSGEETQYF. CDR3 nucleotides: TGTGCCAGCTCACCACTGGCCGGGACTAGCGGGGAAGAGACCCAGTACTTC.

V and J are TRBV4-3 and TRBJ2-7; D not resolved. The CDR3 is made up of 15 amino acids. Germline CDR1 and CDR2: LGHNA and YSLEER. V lost 0 bases and J lost 2, with 11 bases in between. The CDR3 DNA reads as TGCGCCAGCAGCCAAGATCATGAGTTACCCTACGAGCAGTACTTC. Its protein product is CASSQDHELPYEQYF.

This rearrangement joins TRBV5-1 to TRBJ1-4; the match to TRBD1 covers 12 bases. This CDR3 has 16 amino acids. In germline, CDR1 is SGHRS, CDR2 YFSETQ. With 5 bases clipped from V and 2 bases from J, the junction kept 4 bases outside the gene matches. This CDR3 is CASRGTGGTTNEKLFF. The CDR3 nucleotides are TGCGCCAGCAGAGGGACAGGGGGCACGACTAATGAAAAACTGTTTTTT.

The count of this clone is one. This chain links TRBV18 with TRBJ1-4, with unresolved D. Germline V gives CDR1 KGHSH, CDR2 LQKENI. This CDR3 has 14 amino acids. Trimming removed 0 bases at V and 8 bases at J, with 10 bases between. CDR3 residues: CASSPPGAREKLFF. In DNA form, the CDR3 reads TGTGCCAGCTCACCACCGGGAGCGCGCGAAAAACTGTTTTTT.

CDR3 nucleotide sequence: TGTGCCAGCAGCAGCGACAGGGTCTACGAGCAGTACTTC. Amino acids: CASSSDRVYEQYF. This chain connects TRBV5-4 to TRBJ2-7, with 7 bases identical to TRBD1. Germline lookup yields CDR1 SGHNT and CDR2 YYREEE (reference sequence). The CDR3 spans 13 residues. The J segment lost 3 bases and the V segment lost 4 bases, leaving 4 bases of the junction unmatched.

In this sample, this clone turned up once. The chain combines TRBV7-8 with TRBJ2-1, with D possibly matching TRBD2 (5 bases). Germline values: CDR1 SGHVS, CDR2 FQNEAQ. The CDR3 length is 14 residues. The V and J ends lost 1 base and 6 bases respectively, with 10 bases between them. The CDR3 sequence: CASSLEGRGNEQFF. The CDR3 coding sequence is TGTGCCAGCAGCTTAGAAGGGAGAGGCAATGAGCAGTTCTTC.

This chain connects TRBV11-2 to TRBJ2-7; D gene ambiguous. Germline V CDR1 and CDR2: SGHAT, FQNNGV. The ends were cut back, 4 bases at V and 0 bases at J, with 16 bases in the middle. The CDR3 consists of 16 residues. The CDR3 DNA reads TGTGCCAGCAGCTGGCCGACGCGGCCAAGCTCCTACGAGCAGTACTTC. Its protein product is CASSWPTRPSSYEQYF.

This clone has just a few counts. The rearrangement joins TRBV19 to TRBJ2-5; 7 bases map to TRBD2. The germline gives CDR1 LNHDA, CDR2 SQIVND (reference sequence). Unmatched junction bases numbered 14, after V lost 5 bases and J lost 2 bases. The CDR3 consists of 17 residues. The CDR3 region has the DNA TGTGCCAGTAGTCCCCGGATGCGCCCAGCGGGACAAGAGACCCAGTACTTC. Protein product: CASSPRMRPAGQETQYF.

This clone was found once. V is TRBV6-6 and J is TRBJ1-2; 7 positions agree with TRBD1. The CDR3 length is 14 residues. The germline gives CDR1 MNHNY, CDR2 SVGAGI (reference sequence). V gave up 6 bases and J gave up 0 bases; unmatched junction bases: 4. The CDR3 DNA is TGTGCCAGCAGCGGGACAGCTGCTAACTATGGCTACACCTTC. It yields the protein CASSGTAANYGYTF.

The chain uses TRBV7-2 and TRBJ1-2; 7 bases match TRBD1. The CDR3 is 15 amino acids. V lost 0 bases and J lost 2; bases outside the gene matches: 3. Germline V gene lookup returns CDR1 SGHTA and CDR2 FQGNSA. CDR3 DNA: TGTGCCAGCAGCTTAGCGAGGACAGGAAACTATGGCTACACCTTC. This translates into CASSLARTGNYGYTF.

This clone was counted between two and nine times. The chain employs TRBV18 and TRBJ1-1, with unresolved D. V lost 3 bases and J 6 bases, leaving 11 bases between the germline ends. The CDR3 loop spans 13 amino acids. CDR1 is KGHSH and CDR2 is LQKENI in the germline V gene. CDR3 protein: CASSPIEGAEAFF. The DNA of the CDR3 is TGTGCCAGCTCACCGATCGAGGGTGCTGAAGCTTTCTTT.

The chain links TRBV15 to TRBJ2-7; a possible D gene is TRBD1 (5 bases). The CDR3 length is 15 residues. Trimming pared 3 bases from V and 6 bases from J, leaving 18 bases between. Germline CDR1 and CDR2: LNHNV and YYDKDF (reference sequence). CDR3 sequence (DNA): TGTGCCACCAGCAGGAAGGTGCAGGGCTCGGGCGAGCAGTACTTC. Its translation is CATSRKVQGSGEQYF.

This chain connects TRBV28 to TRBJ1-2, with a possible D match to TRBD1 (6 bases). The germline V and J ends were trimmed by 3 bases and 8 bases, with 16 bases remaining between them. The germline gives CDR1 MDHEN, CDR2 SYDVKM. This CDR3 comprises 14 residues. CDR3 bases: TGTGCCAGCAGTTTGCCAGGGGCGACGCGAGGCTACACCTTC. Amino acid sequence: CASSLPGATRGYTF.

There are a few counts of this clone. The chain combines TRBV10-3 with TRBJ1-1; D is perhaps TRBD1 (5 bases). The germline V and J ends were trimmed by 6 bases and 2 bases, with 13 bases remaining between them. Germline CDR1 ENHRY, CDR2 SYGVKD. CDR3 length: 14 residues. CDR3 residues: CAISSQGINTEAFF. The CDR3 DNA sequence: TGTGCCATCAGCTCGCAGGGAATCAACACTGAAGCTTTCTTT.

This sequence joins TRBV5-4 and TRBJ1-5; no reliable D call. Germline-derived CDR1 and CDR2 are SGHNT and YYREEE (reference sequence). The V and J ends lost 4 bases and 4 bases respectively, with 9 bases between them. The CDR3 is made up of 13 amino acids. Here the CDR3 reads CASSRGPNQPQHF. The CDR3 nucleotides read TGTGCCAGCAGCCGAGGCCCTAATCAGCCCCAGCATTTT.